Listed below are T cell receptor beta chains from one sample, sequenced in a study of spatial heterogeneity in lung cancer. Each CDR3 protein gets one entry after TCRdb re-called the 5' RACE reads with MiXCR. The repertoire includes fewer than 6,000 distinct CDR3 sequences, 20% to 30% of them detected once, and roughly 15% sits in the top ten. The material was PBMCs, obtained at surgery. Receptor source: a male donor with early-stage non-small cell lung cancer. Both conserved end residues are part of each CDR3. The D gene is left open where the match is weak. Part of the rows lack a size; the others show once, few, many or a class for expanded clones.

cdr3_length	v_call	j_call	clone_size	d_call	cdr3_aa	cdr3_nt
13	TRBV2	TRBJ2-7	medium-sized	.	CASRDRDTYEQYF	TGTGCCAGCAGGGACCGGGACACCTACGAGCAGTACTTC
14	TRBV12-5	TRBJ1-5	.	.	CASGLQHSNQPQHF	TGTGCTAGTGGTTTACAGCATAGCAATCAGCCCCAGCATTTT
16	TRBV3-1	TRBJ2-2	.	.	CASSPRDTGDTGELFF	TGTGCCAGCAGCCCACGGGACACTGGGGACACCGGGGAGCTGTTTTTT
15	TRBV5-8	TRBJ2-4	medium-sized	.	CASSPDVEGRNIQYF	TGTGCCAGCAGCCCAGATGTGGAGGGTCGGAACATTCAGTACTTC
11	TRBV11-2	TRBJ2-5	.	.	CASSFQETQYF	TGTGCCAGCAGCTTTCAAGAGACCCAGTACTTC
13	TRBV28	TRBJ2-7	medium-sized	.	CASRPGLDYEQYF	TGTGCCAGCCGCCCGGGTCTTGATTACGAGCAGTACTTC
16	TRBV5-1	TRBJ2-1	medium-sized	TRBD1	CASRPGQGSSYNEQFF	TGCGCCAGCAGACCCGGACAGGGGAGCTCCTACAATGAGCAGTTCTTC
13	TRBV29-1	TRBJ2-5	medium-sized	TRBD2	CSVASGSPETQYF	TGCAGCGTTGCGAGCGGGAGTCCAGAGACCCAGTACTTC
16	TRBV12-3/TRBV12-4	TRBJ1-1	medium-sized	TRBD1	CASSRWTGGSLTEAFF	TGTGCCAGCAGCCGATGGACAGGGGGTTCTCTCACTGAAGCTTTCTTT
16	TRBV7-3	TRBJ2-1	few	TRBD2	CASTSFSGGSYNEQFF	TGTGCCAGCACCTCCTTTAGCGGGGGTTCCTACAATGAGCAGTTCTTC
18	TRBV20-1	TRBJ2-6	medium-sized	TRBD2	CSARDPSGSVWGANVLTF	TGCAGTGCTAGAGATCCTAGCGGGAGTGTATGGGGGGCCAACGTCCTGACTTTC
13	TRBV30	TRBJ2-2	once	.	CAWSDLRGGELFF	TGTGCCTGGAGTGACCTCCGAGGCGGGGAGCTGTTTTTT
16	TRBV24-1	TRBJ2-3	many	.	CATSDFAGASTDTQYF	TGTGCCACCAGTGATTTCGCAGGGGCAAGCACAGATACGCAGTATTTT
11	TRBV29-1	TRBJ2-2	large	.	CSVVFAGELFF	TGCAGCGTCGTATTCGCCGGGGAGCTGTTTTTT
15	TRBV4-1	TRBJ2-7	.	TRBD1	CASSLNRDSSYEQYF	TGCGCCAGCAGCTTAAACCGGGACAGCTCCTACGAGCAGTACTTC
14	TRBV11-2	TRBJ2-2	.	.	CASSLDPNTGELFF	TGTGCCAGCAGCTTAGACCCCAACACCGGGGAGCTGTTTTTT
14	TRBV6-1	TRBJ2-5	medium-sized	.	CASSEFGNQETQYF	TGTGCCAGCAGTGAATTTGGCAACCAAGAGACCCAGTACTTC
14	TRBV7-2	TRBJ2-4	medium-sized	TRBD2	CASTHGTGGNIQYF	TGTGCCAGCACCCATGGGACGGGGGGAAACATTCAGTACTTC
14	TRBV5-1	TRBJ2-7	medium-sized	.	CASSSYGSTYEQYF	TGCGCCAGCAGCTCGTATGGGAGCACCTACGAGCAGTACTTC
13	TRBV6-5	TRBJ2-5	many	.	CASSSGLEETQYF	TGTGCCAGCAGCTCAGGACTGGAAGAGACCCAGTACTTC
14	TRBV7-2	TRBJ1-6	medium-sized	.	CASRLLGLYSPLHF	TGTGCCAGCAGATTACTCGGCCTTTATTCACCCCTCCACTTT
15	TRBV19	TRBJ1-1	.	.	CASTTGQRGHTEAFF	TGTGCCAGTACGACTGGGCAGAGGGGCCACACTGAAGCTTTCTTT
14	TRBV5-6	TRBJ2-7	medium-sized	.	CASSGTVGGREQYF	TGTGCCAGCAGCGGGACTGTGGGAGGTCGGGAGCAGTACTTC
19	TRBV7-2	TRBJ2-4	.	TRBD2	CASSYGTAGPELAKNIQYF	TGTGCCAGCAGCTACGGTACAGCGGGGCCTGAGCTAGCCAAAAACATTCAGTACTTC
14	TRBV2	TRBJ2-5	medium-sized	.	CASSDRGGAGTQYF	TGTGCCAGCAGTGACAGGGGAGGGGCCGGGACCCAGTACTTC
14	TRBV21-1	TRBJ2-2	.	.	CARRSMDNTGELFF	TGTGCCAGGAGGTCGATGGACAACACCGGGGAGCTGTTTTTT
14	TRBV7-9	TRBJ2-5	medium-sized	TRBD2	CASSRAGVGETQYF	TGTGCCAGCAGCCGAGCGGGAGTGGGGGAGACCCAGTACTTC
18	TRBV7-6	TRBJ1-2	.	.	CTSTPRISQAITNYGYTF	TGTACCAGCACCCCTCGGATCTCCCAGGCAATAACGAACTATGGCTACACCTTC
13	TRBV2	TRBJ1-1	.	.	CASSPGSGTEAFF	TGTGCCAGCAGTCCAGGGTCGGGCACTGAAGCTTTCTTT
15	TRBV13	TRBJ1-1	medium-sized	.	CASSLRVGVNTEAFF	TGTGCCAGCAGCTTACGGGTTGGGGTTAACACTGAAGCTTTCTTT
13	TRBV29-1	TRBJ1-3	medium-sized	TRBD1	CSVRQGGGNTIYF	TGCAGCGTCAGACAGGGAGGTGGAAACACCATATATTTT
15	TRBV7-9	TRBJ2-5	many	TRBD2	CASSPPRRAGETQYF	TGTGCCAGCTCACCCCCCCGGCGAGCGGGGGAGACCCAGTACTTC
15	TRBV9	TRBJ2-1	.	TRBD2	CASSAGLVGGDEQFF	TGTGCCAGCAGCGCCGGACTAGTCGGGGGGGATGAGCAGTTCTTC
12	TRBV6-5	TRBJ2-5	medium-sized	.	CASSQDQETQYF	TGTGCCAGCAGCCAAGACCAAGAGACCCAGTACTTC
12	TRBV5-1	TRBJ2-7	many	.	CASSLVAYEQYF	TGCGCCAGCAGCTTGGTAGCCTACGAGCAGTACTTC
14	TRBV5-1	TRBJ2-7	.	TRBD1	CASAMGQFSYEQYF	TGCGCCAGCGCCATGGGACAGTTTTCCTACGAGCAGTACTTC
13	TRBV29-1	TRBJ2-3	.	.	CSAGEESTDTQYF	TGCAGCGCTGGGGAGGAGAGCACAGATACGCAGTATTTT
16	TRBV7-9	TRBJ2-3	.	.	CASSLRVAGYTDTQYF	TGTGCCAGCAGCTTAAGAGTTGCGGGATACACAGATACGCAGTATTTT
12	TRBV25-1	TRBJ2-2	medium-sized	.	CATRTGTGELFF	TGTGCCACACGAACGGGAACCGGGGAGCTGTTTTTT
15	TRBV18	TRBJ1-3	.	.	CASLTDGLSGNTIYF	TGTGCCAGCTTAACCGACGGTCTCTCTGGAAACACCATATATTTT
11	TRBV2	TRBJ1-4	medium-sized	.	CASGVIEKLFF	TGTGCCAGCGGTGTCATCGAAAAACTGTTTTTT
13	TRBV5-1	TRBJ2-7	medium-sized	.	CASSLEGFYEQYF	TGCGCCAGCAGCTTGGAGGGATTCTACGAGCAGTACTTC
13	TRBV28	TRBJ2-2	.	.	CASWRGLTGELFF	TGTGCCAGCTGGAGGGGGCTTACCGGGGAGCTGTTTTTT
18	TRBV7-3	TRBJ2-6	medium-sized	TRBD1	CASSSGTGISSGANVLTF	TGTGCCAGCAGCTCCGGGACAGGGATTTCCTCTGGGGCCAACGTCCTGACTTTC
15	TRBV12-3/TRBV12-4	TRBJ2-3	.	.	CASSSSGTLTDTQYF	TGTGCCAGCAGTTCCTCCGGGACTCTCACAGATACGCAGTATTTT
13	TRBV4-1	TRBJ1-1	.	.	CASSQVVNTEAFF	TGCGCCAGCAGCCAAGTCGTGAACACTGAAGCTTTCTTT
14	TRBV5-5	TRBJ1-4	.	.	CASSFSQAGVKLFF	TGTGCCAGCAGCTTTAGTCAGGCCGGGGTAAAACTGTTTTTT
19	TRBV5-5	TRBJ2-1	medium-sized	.	CASSLRGTGGQSSYNEQFF	TGTGCCAGCAGCCTTCGAGGGACGGGGGGCCAAAGCTCCTACAATGAGCAGTTCTTC
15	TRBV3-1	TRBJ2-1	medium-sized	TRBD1	CASSRETGGYNEQFF	TGTGCCAGCAGCCGGGAAACAGGGGGCTACAATGAGCAGTTCTTC
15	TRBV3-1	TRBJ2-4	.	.	CASSQDVGLKNIQYF	TGTGCCAGCAGCCAAGATGTGGGTCTCAAAAACATTCAGTACTTC